This T cell receptor (beta chain) was profiled in a study of shared clonotypes between healthy human individuals. Nashville, Tennessee was home to all donors, each a Caucasian adult. The CDR3 is 15 residues long. Germline lookup yields CDR1 SGDLS and CDR2 YYNGEE. V lost 4 bases and J lost 3; bases outside the gene matches: 5. Produced via immunoSEQ multiplex PCR; TCRdb's table is partial and in-frame only. The sample consists of roughly 500,000 clones, 75% to 85% of them appearing once. Sequencing was carried out using PBMCs. This receptor was obtained from a woman in her thirties or forties in good health. Some clones in this sample may be carry-over from other donors' samples. This rearrangement joins TRBV9 to TRBJ2-7; TRBD2 aligns across 12 bases. CDR3 protein: CASSQLAGGGYEQYF. The CDR3 DNA reads TGTGCCAGCAGCCAACTAGCGGGAGGAGGCTACGAGCAGTACTTC.